The 14 T cell receptor beta chains given below trace back to one sample, sequenced in a study of blood T cell repertoires in COVID-19. The protocol was immunoSEQ multiplex PCR, while the TCRdb copy is restricted to in-frame clones and leaves out a portion. The table includes roughly 97,000 clones, 75% to 90% detected once. Sequencing input: peripheral blood. All receptors come from a middle-aged man with acute or convalescent COVID-19.

The rearrangement links TRBV7-9 to TRBJ2-1; 9 nucleotides match TRBD2. The trim removed 2 bases at V and 7 bases at J, leaving 6 bases unmatched. CDR3 length equals 15 residues. Looked up from germline, CDR1 is SEHNR and CDR2 is FQNEAQ (reference sequence). CDR3 coding DNA: TGTGCCAGCAGCTTAAGCGGACTAGCGACGAATGAGCAGTTCTTC. Encoded protein: CASSLSGLATNEQFF.

A few counts support this clone. The chain employs TRBV3-1 (or the pseudogene TRBV3-2) and TRBJ2-1, with TRBD1 matching 8 bases. The CDR3 consists of 16 residues. Per the germline V gene, CDR1 is LGHDT and CDR2 is YNNKEL (reference sequence). Trimming cost V 4 bases and J 4 bases; bases outside gene matches: 9. The CDR3 coding sequence is TGTGCCAGCAGCCCGAACACAGGGGGAGGTTACAATGAGCAGTTCTTC. Encoded protein: CASSPNTGGGYNEQFF.

The chain is built from TRBV5-1 and TRBJ2-2; D perhaps matches TRBD1 (6 bases). The germline V gene has CDR1 SGHRS and CDR2 YFSETQ. With 4 bases removed from V and 5 bases from J, the gap between germline ends came to 12 bases. The CDR3 length is 14 residues. This CDR3 reads CASSTNRVTGELFF. CDR3 sequence (DNA): TGCGCCAGCAGCACCAACAGGGTTACCGGGGAGCTGTTTTTT.

The chain employs TRBV6-5 and TRBJ2-7, with a possible D match to TRBD2 (6 bases). The CDR3 extends over 14 amino acids. Trimming removed 2 bases at V and 2 bases at J, with 10 bases between. Germline CDR1 is MNHEY and CDR2 is SVGAGI. CDR3 residues: CASSYGGRAYEQYF. The CDR3 DNA is TGTGCCAGCAGTTACGGAGGGCGAGCCTACGAGCAGTACTTC.

The genes are TRBV9 and TRBJ2-3, with 10 positions matching TRBD2. Germline CDR1 is SGDLS and CDR2 is YYNGEE. V lost 4 bases and J lost 1; bases outside the gene matches: 12. There are 18 residues in the CDR3. The CDR3 DNA reads TGTGCCAGCAGCTTCGCGCTAGCGGGAGAAGAAGGCACAGATACGCAGTATTTT. This translates into CASSFALAGEEGTDTQYF.

This rearrangement joins TRBV2 to TRBJ2-2; 11 bases align to TRBD2. Germline loops: CDR1 SNHLY, CDR2 FYNNEI. The ends lost 2 bases at V and 4 bases at J; junction bases unmatched: 3. The CDR3 totals 16 residues. In DNA, the CDR3 is TGTGCCAGCAGTGAAAGACTAGCGGGACTCACCGGGGAGCTGTTTTTT. Protein: CASSERLAGLTGELFF.

This sequence joins TRBV19 and TRBJ2-7; 8 bases map to TRBD1. CDR1 LNHDA and CDR2 SQIVND come from the germline V gene (reference sequence). Unmatched junction bases numbered 8, after V lost 10 bases and J lost 0 bases. The length of the CDR3 is 14 residues. CDR3 in amino acids: CATSFGTGSYEQYF. The CDR3 DNA reads TGTGCCACCTCGTTCGGGACAGGCTCCTACGAGCAGTACTTC.

The V gene is TRBV11-3, the J gene TRBJ2-1; maybe TRBD2 (5 bases). The CDR3 is 14 amino acids. V gave up 6 bases and J gave up 0 bases, with 9 bases separating them. The germline CDR1 and CDR2 sequences are SGHNT and YENEEA. CDR3 region: CASSSGSSYNEQFF. CDR3 nucleotide sequence: TGTGCCAGCAGTAGTGGGAGCTCCTACAATGAGCAGTTCTTC.

V and J are TRBV5-4 and TRBJ1-2; no clear D. The CDR3 is 11 amino acids. Germline V gene lookup returns CDR1 SGHNT and CDR2 YYREEE (reference sequence). Between the trimmed V and J ends, which lost 4 bases and 3 bases, there was a span of 4 bases. CDR3: CASSTDYGYTF. In DNA, the CDR3 is TGTGCCAGCAGCACGGACTATGGCTACACCTTC.

This clone was observed a single time. V gene TRBV18 combines with J gene TRBJ1-2; a possible D gene is TRBD1 (6 bases). Deletions cut 3 bases from V and 3 bases from J, with 14 bases between. Looked up from germline, CDR1 is KGHSH and CDR2 is LQKENI. The CDR3 has 15 residues. DNA of the CDR3: TGTGCCAGCTCACCCCCCCAGGGGCCATACTATGGCTACACCTTC. Translation: CASSPPQGPYYGYTF.

This chain links TRBV27 with TRBJ2-3; 8 positions agree with TRBD2. The CDR3 length is 15 residues. V was pared by 2 bases and J by 3 bases, with 4 bases of the junction left unmatched. CDR1 is MNHEY, CDR2 SMNVEV, per germline (reference sequence). CDR3 protein: CASSLVAGGTDTQYF. CDR3 DNA sequence: TGTGCCAGCAGTTTAGTGGCGGGAGGTACAGATACGCAGTATTTT.

Concerning this clone itself: Other DNA sequences in this specimen translate into the identical CDR3. V is TRBV7-9 and J is TRBJ2-5; the D gene is possibly TRBD2 (5 bases). Trimming removed 0 bases from V and 4 bases from J, with 6 bases in between. Germline V gives CDR1 SEHNR, CDR2 FQNEAQ (reference sequence). The CDR3 consists of 13 residues. CDR3 loop: CASSLAGGETQYF. The CDR3 bases are TGTGCCAGCAGCTTAGCTGGAGGAGAGACCCAGTACTTC.

V usage is TRBV18 and J usage is TRBJ1-1; 8 bases line up with TRBD1. The CDR3 covers 16 residues. The V and J ends lost 0 bases and 4 bases, in that order; junction bases with no gene match: 7. The germline V gene has CDR1 KGHSH and CDR2 LQKENI. The CDR3: CASSPPSRGRVTEAFF. The CDR3 DNA is TGTGCCAGCTCACCACCGTCCAGGGGGCGGGTCACTGAAGCTTTCTTT.

This clone was detected a few times. V usage is TRBV5-1 and J usage is TRBJ2-5; 10 bases map to TRBD2. Germline V gives CDR1 SGHRS, CDR2 YFSETQ. CDR3 size: 15 residues. J lost 4 bases, V lost 0 bases, and 3 bases had no gene match. Here the CDR3 DNA reads TGCGCCAGCAGCTTGGCTAGCGGGAGTGGAGAGACCCAGTACTTC. It specifies CASSLASGSGETQYF. Together with reference TRBV5-1 and TRBJ2-5, the CDR3 gives the full variable domain: KAGVTQTPRYLIKTRGQQVTLSCSPISGHRSVSWYQQTPGQGLQFLFEYFSETQRNKGNFPGRFSGRQFSNSRSEMNVSTLELGDSALYLCASSLASGSGETQYFGPGTRLLVL.